This passage covers 11 T cell receptor beta chains from one sample sequenced in a study of T cell responses to AZD1222 COVID-19 vaccine. Assay: immunoSEQ multiplex PCR; the TCRdb copy retains only in-frame clones and omits some. There are roughly 130,000 clones in the sample; roughly 87% occur only once, and about 1.5% lies in the top ten. The sample was peripheral blood, taken on day 0 of AZD1222 vaccination. These receptors were taken from an adult in good health.

The chain couples TRBV7-2 to TRBJ2-3, with 7 positions matching TRBD2. This CDR3 is 17 amino acids long. The trim removed 5 bases at V and 0 bases at J, leaving 11 bases unmatched. CDR1 is SGHTA, CDR2 FQGNSA, per germline. Here the CDR3 DNA reads TGTGCCAGCAGCATGGGGGGGATCCACCCTAGCACAGATACGCAGTATTTT. It yields the protein CASSMGGIHPSTDTQYF.

The count of this clone is one. This chain links TRBV30 with TRBJ1-5, with D hard to call. Germline CDR1 and CDR2: GTSNPN and SVGIG (reference sequence). The CDR3 covers 12 residues. V was clipped by 2 bases and J by 0 bases, with 2 bases between them. The CDR3 protein is CAWSLSNQPQHF. For the CDR3, the DNA is TGTGCCTGGAGTCTTAGCAATCAGCCCCAGCATTTT.

This clone was counted once. V is TRBV2 and J is TRBJ2-3; TRBD2 agrees at 10 bases. The V gene end was trimmed by 5 bases and the J gene end by 0 bases; junction bases not matched to a gene: 5. CDR3 length: 16 residues. The germline V gene encodes CDR1 SNHLY and CDR2 FYNNEI. CDR3: CASSQEGLASTDTQYF. The CDR3 DNA reads TGTGCCAGCAGTCAAGAGGGACTAGCGAGCACAGATACGCAGTATTTT.

The chain recombines TRBV5-1 with TRBJ2-3, with a weak D call TRBD1 (6 bases). CDR1 SGHRS and CDR2 YFSETQ come from the germline V gene. Trimming shortened V by 2 bases and J by 3 bases, and 16 bases separated the two germline ends. The CDR3 totals 16 residues. The CDR3 DNA is TGCGCCAGCAGCTTACAGGGTGGCGATGTAACAGATACGCAGTATTTT. Residues: CASSLQGGDVTDTQYF.

A single count supports this clone. The chain has TRBV28 and TRBJ1-4, with D tentatively TRBD1 (5 bases). Trimming removed 6 bases at V and 8 bases at J, with 16 bases between. Germline V gives CDR1 MDHEN, CDR2 SYDVKM. CDR3 length equals 14 residues. The CDR3 reads CASSRGGVEEKLFF. CDR3 nucleotides: TGTGCCAGCAGCCGCGGAGGGGTCGAAGAAAAACTGTTTTTT.

The CDR3 bases are TGTGCAAGTCGCTCCGCAGGGGGCGCGGCAGATACGCAGTATTTT. It encodes CASRSAGGAADTQYF. The chain employs TRBV12-2 and TRBJ2-3; the table's TRBD1 call for D was not verified on the DNA. TRBV12-2 is deemed a pseudogene. This CDR3 is 15 amino acids long.

The chain has TRBV7-2 and TRBJ1-5; TRBD1 might be the D (6 bases). The germline V gene encodes CDR1 SGHTA and CDR2 FQGNSA. With 0 bases removed from V and 0 bases from J, the gap between germline ends came to 9 bases. This CDR3 contains 16 residues. The CDR3 region has the DNA TGTGCCAGCAGCTTAGCGTGGACAGTTAGCAATCAGCCCCAGCATTTT. Its translation: CASSLAWTVSNQPQHF.

Only one count was recorded for this clone. This chain uses TRBV24-1 with TRBJ2-3, with D perhaps matching TRBD1 or TRBD2 (5 bases each). This CDR3 has 13 residues. Germline V gives CDR1 KGHDR, CDR2 SFDVKD. With 8 bases removed from V and 4 bases from J, the gap between germline ends came to 12 bases. CDR3 amino acids: CATNGGSPDTQYF. The DNA of the CDR3 is TGTGCCACCAATGGGGGTAGCCCAGATACGCAGTATTTT.

The chain has TRBV19 and TRBJ1-5; the D gene is possibly TRBD1 (5 bases). V shed 5 bases and J shed 2 bases, with 13 bases lying between them. The length of the CDR3 is 15 residues. Germline V lookup: CDR1 LNHDA, CDR2 SQIVND (reference sequence). CDR3 nucleotides: TGTGCCAGTAGTTTCCAGGGAATCGGCAATCAGCCCCAGCATTTT. Protein: CASSFQGIGNQPQHF.

The chain is built from TRBV3-1 (or the pseudogene TRBV3-2) and TRBJ2-5; TRBD2 is a possible D gene (5 bases). CDR1 and CDR2 (germline): LGHDT, YNNKEL (reference sequence). The CDR3 length is 14 residues. The V end lost 4 bases, the J end lost 4 bases, and 13 bases lay between the germline ends. CDR3 sequence reads: CASSPIGLGETQYF. As DNA, the CDR3 is TGTGCCAGCAGCCCTATCGGACTGGGAGAGACCCAGTACTTC.

DNA for the CDR3: TGTGCCAGCAGCTTAGGCAGGGGGCTTGGGGGCAATCAGCCCCAGCATTTT. Its protein product is CASSLGRGLGGNQPQHF. V gene TRBV7-9 combines with J gene TRBJ1-5, with 8 bases that match TRBD1. Germline V CDR1 and CDR2: SEHNR, FQNEAQ (reference sequence). The CDR3 has 17 amino acids. V gave up 1 base and J gave up 2 bases; unmatched junction bases: 7.